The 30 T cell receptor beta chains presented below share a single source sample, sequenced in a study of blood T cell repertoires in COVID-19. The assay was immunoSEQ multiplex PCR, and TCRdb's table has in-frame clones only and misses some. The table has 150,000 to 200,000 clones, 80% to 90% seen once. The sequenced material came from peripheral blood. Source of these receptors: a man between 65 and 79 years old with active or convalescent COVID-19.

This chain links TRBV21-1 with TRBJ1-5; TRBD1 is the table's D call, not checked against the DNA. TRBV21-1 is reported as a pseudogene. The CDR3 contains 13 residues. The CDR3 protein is CASSKGSNQPQHF. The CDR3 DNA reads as TGTGCCAGCAGCAAGGGCTCCAATCAGCCCCAGCATTTT.

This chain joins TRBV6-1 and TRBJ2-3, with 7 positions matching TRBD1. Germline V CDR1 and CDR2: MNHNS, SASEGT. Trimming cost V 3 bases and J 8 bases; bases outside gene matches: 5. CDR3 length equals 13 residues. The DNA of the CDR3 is TGTGCCAGCAGTGAGATAAGACAGGGTACGCAGTATTTT. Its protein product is CASSEIRQGTQYF.

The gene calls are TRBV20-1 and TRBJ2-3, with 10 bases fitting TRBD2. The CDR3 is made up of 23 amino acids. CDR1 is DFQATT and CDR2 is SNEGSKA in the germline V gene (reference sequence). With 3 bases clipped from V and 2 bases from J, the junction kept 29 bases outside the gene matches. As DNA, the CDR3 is TGCAGTGCTAGTGCTCAGGGGGGCCTCGCCCTAGCGGGAGAGGGAAGGGTCACAGATACGCAGTATTTT. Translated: CSASAQGGLALAGEGRVTDTQYF.

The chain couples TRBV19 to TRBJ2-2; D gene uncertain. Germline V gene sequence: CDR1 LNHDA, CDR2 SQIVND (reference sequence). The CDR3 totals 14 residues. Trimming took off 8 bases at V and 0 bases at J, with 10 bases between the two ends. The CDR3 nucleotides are TGTGCCAGTTCGCCGAGCGCGAACACCGGGGAGCTGTTTTTT. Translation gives CASSPSANTGELFF. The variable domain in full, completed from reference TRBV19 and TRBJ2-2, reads DGGITQSPKYLFRKEGQNVTLSCEQNLNHDAMYWYRQDPGQGLRLIYYSQIVNDFQKGDIAEGYSVSREKKESFPLTVTSAQKNPTAFYLCASSPSANTGELFFGEGSRLTVL.

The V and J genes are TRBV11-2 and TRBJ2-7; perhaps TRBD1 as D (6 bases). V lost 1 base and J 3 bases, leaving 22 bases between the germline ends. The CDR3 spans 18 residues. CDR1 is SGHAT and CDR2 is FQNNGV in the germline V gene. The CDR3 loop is CASSLGRAGTPGHYEQYF. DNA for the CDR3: TGTGCCAGCAGCTTAGGTCGCGCCGGGACACCGGGACACTACGAGCAGTACTTC.

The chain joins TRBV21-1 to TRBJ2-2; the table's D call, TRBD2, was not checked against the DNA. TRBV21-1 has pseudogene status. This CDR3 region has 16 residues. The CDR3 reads CASSTDSRRNTGELFF. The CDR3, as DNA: TGTGCCAGCAGCACAGACTCGCGGCGGAACACCGGGGAGCTGTTTTTT.

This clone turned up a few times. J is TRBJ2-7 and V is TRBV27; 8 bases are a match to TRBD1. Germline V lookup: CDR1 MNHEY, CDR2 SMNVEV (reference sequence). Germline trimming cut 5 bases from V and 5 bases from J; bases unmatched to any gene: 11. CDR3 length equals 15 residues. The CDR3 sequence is CASSPLAGDRNEQYF. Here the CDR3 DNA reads TGTGCCAGCAGTCCGTTGGCCGGGGACAGGAACGAGCAGTACTTC.

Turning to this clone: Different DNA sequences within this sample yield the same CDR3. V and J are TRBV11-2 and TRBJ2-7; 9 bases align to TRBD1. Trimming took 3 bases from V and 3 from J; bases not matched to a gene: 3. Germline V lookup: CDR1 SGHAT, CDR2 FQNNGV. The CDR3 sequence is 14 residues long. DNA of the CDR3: TGTGCCAGCAGCTTTCGGGACAGGGACTACGAGCAGTACTTC. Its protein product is CASSFRDRDYEQYF. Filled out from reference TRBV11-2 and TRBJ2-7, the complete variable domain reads EAGVAQSPRYKIIEKRQSVAFWCNPISGHATLYWYQQILGQGPKLLIQFQNNGVVDDSQLPKDRFSAERLKGVDSTLKIQPAKLEDSAVYLCASSFRDRDYEQYFGPGTRLTVT.

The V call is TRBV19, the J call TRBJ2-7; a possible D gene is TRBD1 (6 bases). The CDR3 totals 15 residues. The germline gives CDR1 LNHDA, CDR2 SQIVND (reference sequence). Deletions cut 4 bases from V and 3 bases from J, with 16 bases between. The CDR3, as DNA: TGTGCCAGTAGTACAGAATCCGGGACACACTACGAGCAGTACTTC. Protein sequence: CASSTESGTHYEQYF.

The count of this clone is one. Written as DNA, the CDR3 is TGTGCCAGCAGTTATCCACATAGGGAGAGATACAATGAGCAGTTCTTC. It yields the protein CASSYPHRERYNEQFF. This chain uses TRBV6-5 with TRBJ2-1; maybe TRBD2 (5 bases). The germline CDR1 and CDR2 sequences are MNHEY and SVGAGI. Trimming removed 3 bases from V and 4 bases from J, with 16 bases in between. The CDR3 totals 16 residues.

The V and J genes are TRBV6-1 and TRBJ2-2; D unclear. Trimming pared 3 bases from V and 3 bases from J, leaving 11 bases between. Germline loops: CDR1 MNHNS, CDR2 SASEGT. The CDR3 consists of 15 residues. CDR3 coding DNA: TGTGCCAGCAGTGATCAAGCTTTCTACACCGGGGAGCTGTTTTTT. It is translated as CASSDQAFYTGELFF.

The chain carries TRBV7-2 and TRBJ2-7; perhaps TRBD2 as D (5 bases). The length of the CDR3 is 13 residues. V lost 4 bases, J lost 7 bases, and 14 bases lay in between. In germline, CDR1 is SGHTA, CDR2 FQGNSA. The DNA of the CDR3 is TGTGCCAGCAGCTGGATACGGGATGGGGAGCAGTACTTC. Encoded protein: CASSWIRDGEQYF.

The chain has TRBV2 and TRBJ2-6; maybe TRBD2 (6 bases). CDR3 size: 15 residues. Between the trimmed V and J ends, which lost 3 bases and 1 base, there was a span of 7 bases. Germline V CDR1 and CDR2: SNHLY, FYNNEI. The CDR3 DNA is TGTGCCAGCAGTGAGAGCGGGTCTGGGGCCAACGTCCTGACTTTC. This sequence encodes CASSESGSGANVLTF.

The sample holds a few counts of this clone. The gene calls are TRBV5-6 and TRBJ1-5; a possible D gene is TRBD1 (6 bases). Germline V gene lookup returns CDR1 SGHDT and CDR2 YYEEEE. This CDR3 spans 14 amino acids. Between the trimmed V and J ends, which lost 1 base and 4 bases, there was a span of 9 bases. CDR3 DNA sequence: TGTGCCAGCAGCTTGAAAGGGGGAAATCAGCCCCAGCATTTT. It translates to CASSLKGGNQPQHF.

For the CDR3, the DNA is TGTGCCAGCAGCCCCCGGACTAGCGGGAGTATGGATAATGAGCAGTTCTTC. It yields the protein CASSPRTSGSMDNEQFF. The J gene is TRBJ2-1, the V gene TRBV7-4; 13 bases line up with TRBD2. V lost 5 bases and J lost 7; bases outside the gene matches: 11. CDR3 length equals 17 residues. Germline V gene data show CDR1 as SGHVT and CDR2 as SQSDAQ.

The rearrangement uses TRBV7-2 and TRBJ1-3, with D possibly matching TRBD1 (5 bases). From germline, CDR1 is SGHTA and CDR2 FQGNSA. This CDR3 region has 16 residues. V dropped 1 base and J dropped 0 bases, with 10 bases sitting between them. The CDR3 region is CASSLESGFSGNTIYF. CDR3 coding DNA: TGTGCCAGCAGCTTAGAATCAGGGTTCTCTGGAAACACCATATATTTT.

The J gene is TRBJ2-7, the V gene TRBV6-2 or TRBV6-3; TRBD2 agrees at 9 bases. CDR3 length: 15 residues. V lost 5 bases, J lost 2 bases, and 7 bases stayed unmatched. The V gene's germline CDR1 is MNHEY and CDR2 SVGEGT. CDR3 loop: CASSVIGLATYEQYF. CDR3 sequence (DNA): TGTGCCAGCAGTGTAATAGGACTAGCGACCTACGAGCAGTACTTC.

In DNA form, the CDR3 reads TGTGCCAGCAGCCCCGCCCCTGGACTAGCGGCGGATGAGCAGTTCTTC. Translating gives CASSPAPGLAADEQFF. The V gene is TRBV3-1 (or the pseudogene TRBV3-2), the J gene TRBJ2-1; 10 bases align to TRBD2. Germline assignment: CDR1 LGHDT and CDR2 YNNKEL (reference sequence). This CDR3 region has 16 residues. After removal of 4 bases from V and 8 bases from J, the junction contained 11 bases not matched to a gene.

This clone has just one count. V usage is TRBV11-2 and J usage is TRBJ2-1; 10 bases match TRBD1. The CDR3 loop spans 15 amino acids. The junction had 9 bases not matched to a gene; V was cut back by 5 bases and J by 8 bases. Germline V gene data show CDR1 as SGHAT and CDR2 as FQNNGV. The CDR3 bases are TGTGCCAGCAGCCCGGGGGGACAGGGGTTCTATGAGCAGTTCTTC. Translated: CASSPGGQGFYEQFF.

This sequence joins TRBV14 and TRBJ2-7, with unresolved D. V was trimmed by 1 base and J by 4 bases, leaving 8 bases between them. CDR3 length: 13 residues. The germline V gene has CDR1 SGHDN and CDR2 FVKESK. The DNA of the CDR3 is TGTGCCAGCAGCCAAGCCACCGGGTACGAGCAGTACTTC. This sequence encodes CASSQATGYEQYF.

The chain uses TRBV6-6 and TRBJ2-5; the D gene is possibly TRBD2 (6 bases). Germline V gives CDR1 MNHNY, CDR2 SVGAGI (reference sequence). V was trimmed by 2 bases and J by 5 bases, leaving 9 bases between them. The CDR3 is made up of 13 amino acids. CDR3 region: CASSYGGLETQYF. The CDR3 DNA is TGTGCCAGCAGTTACGGGGGGTTGGAGACCCAGTACTTC.

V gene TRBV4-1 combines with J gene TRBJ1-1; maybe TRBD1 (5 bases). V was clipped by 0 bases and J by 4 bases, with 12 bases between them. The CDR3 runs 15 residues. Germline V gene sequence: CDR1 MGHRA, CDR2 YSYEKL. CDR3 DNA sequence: TGCGCCAGCAGCCAAGATAGGGGATGGGGCACTGAAGCTTTCTTT. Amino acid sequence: CASSQDRGWGTEAFF.

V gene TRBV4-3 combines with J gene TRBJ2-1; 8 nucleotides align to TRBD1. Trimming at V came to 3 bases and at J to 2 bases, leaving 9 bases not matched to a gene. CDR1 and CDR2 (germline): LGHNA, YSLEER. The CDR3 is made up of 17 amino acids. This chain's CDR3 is CASSQGRGLLTYNEQFF. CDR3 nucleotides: TGCGCCAGCAGCCAGGGCAGGGGGCTCCTAACCTACAATGAGCAGTTCTTC.

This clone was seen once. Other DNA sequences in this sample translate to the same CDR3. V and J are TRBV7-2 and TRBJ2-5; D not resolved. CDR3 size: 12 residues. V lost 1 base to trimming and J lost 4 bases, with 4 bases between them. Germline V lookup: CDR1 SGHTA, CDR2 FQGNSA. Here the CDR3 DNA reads TGTGCCAGCAGCTTAGGTAGAGAGACCCAGTACTTC. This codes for CASSLGRETQYF. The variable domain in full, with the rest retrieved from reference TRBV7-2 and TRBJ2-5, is GAGVSQSPSNKVTEKGKDVELRCDPISGHTALYWYRQSLGQGLEFLIYFQGNSAPDKSGLPSDRFSAERTGGSVSTLTIQRTQQEDSAVYLCASSLGRETQYFGPGTRLLVL.

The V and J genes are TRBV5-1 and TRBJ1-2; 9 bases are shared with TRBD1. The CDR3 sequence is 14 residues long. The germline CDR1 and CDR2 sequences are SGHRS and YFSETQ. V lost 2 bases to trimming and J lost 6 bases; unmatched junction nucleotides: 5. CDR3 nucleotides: TGCGCCAGCAGCTTCGGGACAGGGTCTGATGGCTACACCTTC. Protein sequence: CASSFGTGSDGYTF.

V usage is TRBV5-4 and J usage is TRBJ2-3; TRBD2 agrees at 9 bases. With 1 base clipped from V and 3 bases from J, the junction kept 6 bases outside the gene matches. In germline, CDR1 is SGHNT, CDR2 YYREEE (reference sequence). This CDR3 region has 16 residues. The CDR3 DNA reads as TGTGCCAGCAGCTTGTCCGCGGGAGGGGGGACAGATACGCAGTATTTT. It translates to CASSLSAGGGTDTQYF. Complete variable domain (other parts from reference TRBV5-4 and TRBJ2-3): ETGVTQSPTHLIKTRGQQVTLRCSSQSGHNTVSWYQQALGQGPQFIFQYYREEENGRGNFPPRFSGLQFPNYSSELNVNALELDDSALYLCASSLSAGGGTDTQYFGPGTRLTVL.

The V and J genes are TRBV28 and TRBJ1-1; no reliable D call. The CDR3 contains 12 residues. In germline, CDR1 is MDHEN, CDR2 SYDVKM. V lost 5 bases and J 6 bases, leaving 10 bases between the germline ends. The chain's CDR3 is CASSPTGSEAFF. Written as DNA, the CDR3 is TGTGCCAGCAGTCCGACGGGATCTGAAGCTTTCTTT.

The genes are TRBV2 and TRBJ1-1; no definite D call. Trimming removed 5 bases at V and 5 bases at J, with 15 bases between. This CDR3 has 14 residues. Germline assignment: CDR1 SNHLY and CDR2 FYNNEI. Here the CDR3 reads CASSKGPAGTEAFF. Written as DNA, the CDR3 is TGTGCCAGCAGTAAAGGGCCCGCGGGTACTGAAGCTTTCTTT.

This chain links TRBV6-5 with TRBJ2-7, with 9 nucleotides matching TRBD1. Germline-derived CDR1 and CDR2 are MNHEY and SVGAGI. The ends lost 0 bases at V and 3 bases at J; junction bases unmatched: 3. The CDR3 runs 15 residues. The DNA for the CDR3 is TGTGCCAGCAGTTACTCTCGGACAGGGGTCTACGAGCAGTACTTC. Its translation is CASSYSRTGVYEQYF.

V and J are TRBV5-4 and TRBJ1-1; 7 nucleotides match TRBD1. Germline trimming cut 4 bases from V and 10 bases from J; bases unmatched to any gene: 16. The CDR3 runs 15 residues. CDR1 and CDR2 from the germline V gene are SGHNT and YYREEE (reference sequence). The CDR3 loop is CASSPQVGGQLGAFF. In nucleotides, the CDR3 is TGTGCCAGCAGCCCTCAGGTGGGGGGACAGCTAGGAGCTTTCTTT.